This TCR beta chain was observed in a study of long-term antiretroviral therapy in people with HIV. Whole-study findings and limits: Despite increasing after ART, diversity remained lower than that of transplant donor controls.

As concerns this clone: The antigen is unknown.

The run of the v3.0 immunoSEQ assay was at survey level. Assay used: immunoSEQ multiplex PCR; TCRdb lists only in-frame clones, some missing. Seen here are about 25,000 clones, 70% to 85% observed once, and the top ten hold around 6%. J lost 4 bases, V lost 7 bases, and 12 bases had no gene match. The germline V gene has CDR1 SNHLY and CDR2 FYNNEI. The CDR3 covers 17 residues. Donors needed at least one pre-ART PBMC sample plus at least two post-ART samples. The clonotype comes from a man aged 25-45 years with HIV. The sample in question was unsorted PBMCs, obtained 0.7 years before starting antiretroviral therapy. This rearrangement joins TRBV2 to TRBJ2-2; 10 nucleotides agree with TRBD2. The CDR3 nucleotides are TGTGCCAGCAATGGTCTAGCGGGGGAGATGGTCACCGGGGAGCTGTTTTTT. This sequence encodes CASNGLAGEMVTGELFF.